The present T cell receptor beta chain was sequenced within a study of T cells expressing NK-cell markers. TCRdb re-called the 5' RACE reads; every CDR3 protein appears as one record, without DNA. Reported are around 380,000 distinct CDR3 sequences; the ten largest clones contain about 10%. The CDR3 contains 20 residues. Germline assignment: CDR1 MGHRA and CDR2 YSYEKL. Sequencing input: blood T cells: a sorted CD56 or NKG2C T cell subset, CD4+ or CD8+ T cells, or bulk PBMC T cells (not recorded which). The sequence was obtained from a woman between 45 and 60 years old in good health. The rearrangement links TRBV4-1 to TRBJ2-7; TCRdb picks TRBD1, but there is no DNA to check that call. This CDR3 is CASSQGPVGTGIGVGDEQYF.